The clone carrying this T cell receptor beta chain has a handful of counts. The tumor samples were collected prior to definitive surgery or chemotherapy. Profiling relied on immunoSEQ multiplex PCR, and the TCRdb table lists in-frame clones only, not all of them. The data contain 7,500 to 10,000 clones, about 78% of them seen just once; the ten biggest clones take up around 6%. The sample is drawn from a study of high-grade serous ovarian cancer treatment subgroups. The CDR3 runs 15 residues. Germline-derived CDR1 and CDR2 are SGDLS and YYNGEE. V shed 3 bases and J 4 bases; nucleotides not matched to a gene: 5.

This receptor was identified in a human donor with high-grade serous ovarian cancer. Sequences were obtained from tumor tissue. The genes are TRBV9 and TRBJ1-3, with 9 bases lining up with TRBD1. The chain's CDR3 is CASSAPDRGGNTIYF. The CDR3, as DNA: TGTGCCAGCAGCGCCCCGGACAGGGGAGGAAACACCATATATTTT.